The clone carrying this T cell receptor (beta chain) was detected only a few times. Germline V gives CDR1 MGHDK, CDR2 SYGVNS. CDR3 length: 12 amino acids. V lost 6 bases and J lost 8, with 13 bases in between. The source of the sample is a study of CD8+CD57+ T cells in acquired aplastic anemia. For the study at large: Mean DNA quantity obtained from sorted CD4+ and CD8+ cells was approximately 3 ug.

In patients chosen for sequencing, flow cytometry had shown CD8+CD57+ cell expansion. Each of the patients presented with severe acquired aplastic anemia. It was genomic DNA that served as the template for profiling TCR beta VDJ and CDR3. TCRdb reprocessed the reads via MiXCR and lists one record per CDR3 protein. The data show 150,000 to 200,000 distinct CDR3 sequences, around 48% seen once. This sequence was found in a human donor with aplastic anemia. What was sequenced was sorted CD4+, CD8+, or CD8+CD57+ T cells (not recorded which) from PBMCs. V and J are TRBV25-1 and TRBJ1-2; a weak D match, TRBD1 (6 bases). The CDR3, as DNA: TGTGCCAGCAGGGACAGCGAAAGGGGCTACACCTTC. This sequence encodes CASRDSERGYTF.